What follows describes a single TCR beta chain. Its antigen remains unidentified. Primers for the PCR totalled 60 Vbeta and 13 Jbeta. Sequenced by immunoSEQ multiplex PCR; TCRdb stores in-frame clones only, minus some. The profile shows 130,000 to 150,000 clones, around 79% of them singletons. The sample is drawn from a study of cytomegalovirus exposure and HLA in healthy donors. Germline V gives CDR1 LNHDA, CDR2 SQIVND (reference sequence). The CDR3 covers 16 residues. With 6 bases clipped from V and 5 bases from J, the junction kept 12 bases outside the gene matches. Findings and limits, study-wide: In vitro checks showed that a few CMV-associated chains really do target CMV antigens. A missense variant in DCLRE1C was later tied to TCR beta V- and J-gene trimming. Using a false discovery rate of 0.05, a later analysis showed that approximately 16,000 TCR beta sequences were associated with HLA alleles. What TCR beta sequences reportedly achieved was accurate prediction of HLA-A and HLA-B alleles in most subjects.

Source material: PBMCs. The chain is built from TRBV19 and TRBJ2-3; 9 bases align to TRBD2. This TCR derives from a man in his forties or fifties in good health and CMV-seropositive. CDR3 residues: CASSHWDLAGEDTQYF. CDR3 DNA: TGTGCCAGTAGCCACTGGGACTTAGCGGGAGAAGATACGCAGTATTTT. Using reference TRBV19 and TRBJ2-3 for the parts outside the CDR3, the full variable domain is DGGITQSPKYLFRKEGQNVTLSCEQNLNHDAMYWYRQDPGQGLRLIYYSQIVNDFQKGDIAEGYSVSREKKESFPLTVTSAQKNPTAFYLCASSHWDLAGEDTQYFGPGTRLTVL.